These T cell receptor beta chains were read from a single sample in a study of blood T cells in healthy people across ages. TCRdb called the 5' RACE reads again in MiXCR, with one record for every CDR3 protein. The sample lists 550,000 to 650,000 distinct CDR3 sequences; over 25% were seen once. A further study also used this sample, focusing on T cells of mothers and their children.

Sequencing was performed on blood. These receptors were taken from a boy between 2 and 10 years old in good health. Each CDR3 is given with its conserved first and last residue. Fields, in order: D gene, V gene, J gene, clone size, CDR3 protein, CDR3 DNA. D genes are given only for firm matches. Clone size is not always given. Where it is, it says once, few, many or a class for expanded clones.

D gene: .
V gene: TRBV9
J gene: TRBJ1-1
clone size: few
CDR3 protein: CASSVVGGRNTEAFF
CDR3 DNA: TGTGCCAGCAGCGTAGTTGGGGGCCGGAACACTGAAGCTTTCTTT

D gene: .
V gene: TRBV5-6
J gene: TRBJ1-5
clone size: few
CDR3 protein: CASSLHPTGQPQHF
CDR3 DNA: TGTGCCAGCAGCTTGCACCCGACGGGTCAGCCCCAGCATTTT

D gene: .
V gene: TRBV6-5
J gene: TRBJ2-7
clone size: .
CDR3 protein: CASTDRHSYEQYF
CDR3 DNA: TGTGCCAGCACCGACCGCCATTCCTACGAGCAGTACTTC

D gene: .
V gene: TRBV28
J gene: TRBJ2-3
clone size: many
CDR3 protein: CASSLGGYTDTQYF
CDR3 DNA: TGTGCCAGCAGTTTGGGCGGATACACAGATACGCAGTATTTT

D gene: TRBD1
V gene: TRBV29-1
J gene: TRBJ2-7
clone size: few
CDR3 protein: CSVANRGREQYF
CDR3 DNA: TGCAGCGTTGCGAACAGGGGTAGGGAGCAGTACTTC

D gene: .
V gene: TRBV24-1
J gene: TRBJ1-1
clone size: .
CDR3 protein: CATSDSVTVNTEAFF
CDR3 DNA: TGTGCCACCAGTGATTCCGTAACAGTGAACACTGAAGCTTTCTTT

D gene: .
V gene: TRBV2
J gene: TRBJ2-3
clone size: few
CDR3 protein: CASSSPRGNTDTQYF
CDR3 DNA: TGTGCCAGCAGTAGCCCTAGGGGGAACACAGATACGCAGTATTTT

D gene: TRBD1
V gene: TRBV4-3
J gene: TRBJ2-5
clone size: few
CDR3 protein: CASSLRTGGLETQYF
CDR3 DNA: TGCGCCAGCAGCCTCAGGACAGGGGGCTTGGAGACCCAGTACTTC

D gene: .
V gene: TRBV5-1
J gene: TRBJ1-4
clone size: few
CDR3 protein: CASSLGVSNEKLFF
CDR3 DNA: TGCGCCAGCAGCTTAGGGGTCTCTAATGAAAAACTGTTTTTT

D gene: .
V gene: TRBV20-1
J gene: TRBJ2-1
clone size: few
CDR3 protein: CSARDLGGGGEQFF
CDR3 DNA: TGCAGTGCTAGAGATCTCGGGGGAGGGGGTGAGCAGTTCTTC

D gene: TRBD1
V gene: TRBV19
J gene: TRBJ1-2
clone size: .
CDR3 protein: CASSIDGDSNYGYTF
CDR3 DNA: TGTGCCAGTAGTATAGATGGGGACAGCAACTATGGCTACACCTTC

D gene: .
V gene: TRBV5-1
J gene: TRBJ2-2
clone size: .
CDR3 protein: CASSWGTNTGELFF
CDR3 DNA: TGCGCCAGCAGCTGGGGGACGAACACCGGGGAGCTGTTTTTT

D gene: .
V gene: TRBV19
J gene: TRBJ2-1
clone size: once
CDR3 protein: CASSVQTGYNEQFF
CDR3 DNA: TGTGCCAGTAGTGTCCAGACAGGTTACAATGAGCAGTTCTTC

D gene: TRBD2
V gene: TRBV20-1
J gene: TRBJ2-3
clone size: few
CDR3 protein: CSARSTSGGDTQYF
CDR3 DNA: TGCAGTGCTAGGAGTACTAGCGGGGGTGATACGCAGTATTTT

D gene: .
V gene: TRBV2
J gene: TRBJ2-5
clone size: few
CDR3 protein: CASSEDRQETQYF
CDR3 DNA: TGTGCCAGCAGTGAAGACAGACAAGAGACCCAGTACTTC

D gene: .
V gene: TRBV4-3
J gene: TRBJ2-7
clone size: .
CDR3 protein: CASSQDQGFEQYF
CDR3 DNA: TGCGCCAGCAGCCAAGATCAAGGGTTCGAGCAGTACTTC

D gene: .
V gene: TRBV10-1
J gene: TRBJ2-5
clone size: .
CDR3 protein: CASRSDRDGTQYF
CDR3 DNA: TGCGCCAGCAGATCTGACAGAGATGGGACCCAGTACTTC

D gene: .
V gene: TRBV7-4
J gene: TRBJ1-4
clone size: many
CDR3 protein: CASSLSTTDRAINEKLFF
CDR3 DNA: TGTGCCAGCAGCTTATCTACGACAGATCGGGCGATCAATGAAAAACTGTTTTTT

D gene: .
V gene: TRBV7-2
J gene: TRBJ1-5
clone size: .
CDR3 protein: CASSLVGGAVDQPQHF
CDR3 DNA: TGTGCCAGCAGCTTAGTGGGGGGGGCTGTTGATCAGCCCCAGCATTTT

D gene: TRBD2
V gene: TRBV20-1
J gene: TRBJ2-3
clone size: .
CDR3 protein: CSATFGAGLTDTQYF
CDR3 DNA: TGCAGTGCTACGTTCGGAGCGGGGCTCACAGATACGCAGTATTTT

D gene: .
V gene: TRBV28
J gene: TRBJ2-5
clone size: .
CDR3 protein: CASSFPGNQETQYF
CDR3 DNA: TGTGCCAGCAGTTTCCCGGGGAACCAAGAGACCCAGTACTTC

D gene: .
V gene: TRBV6-1
J gene: TRBJ2-5
clone size: few
CDR3 protein: CASSSYGPKDEQLF
CDR3 DNA: TGTGCCAGCAGTAGTTACGGACCCAAGGATGAGCAGCTCTTC

D gene: .
V gene: TRBV18
J gene: TRBJ2-2
clone size: .
CDR3 protein: CASSLQKNTGELFF
CDR3 DNA: TGTGCCAGCTCACTCCAGAAGAACACCGGGGAGCTGTTTTTT

D gene: TRBD2
V gene: TRBV2
J gene: TRBJ2-7
clone size: .
CDR3 protein: CASSLSGGVSYEQYF
CDR3 DNA: TGTGCCAGCAGTCTGAGCGGGGGCGTTTCCTACGAGCAGTACTTC

D gene: TRBD1
V gene: TRBV10-3
J gene: TRBJ2-6
clone size: .
CDR3 protein: CAISDRDRGSGANVLTF
CDR3 DNA: TGTGCCATCAGTGACCGGGACAGGGGTTCTGGGGCCAACGTCCTGACTTTC

D gene: TRBD2
V gene: TRBV5-4
J gene: TRBJ2-1
clone size: few
CDR3 protein: CASSSRSGGISNEQFF
CDR3 DNA: TGTGCCAGCAGCTCCCGAAGCGGGGGGATCTCCAATGAGCAGTTCTTC

D gene: .
V gene: TRBV7-9
J gene: TRBJ2-7
clone size: once
CDR3 protein: CASSGGGSGMYEQYF
CDR3 DNA: TGTGCCAGCAGCGGGGGCGGGTCAGGGATGTACGAGCAGTACTTC

D gene: .
V gene: TRBV3-1
J gene: TRBJ2-3
clone size: .
CDR3 protein: CACSQGSDTQYF
CDR3 DNA: TGTGCCTGCAGCCAAGGGTCAGATACGCAGTATTTT

D gene: TRBD1
V gene: TRBV7-2
J gene: TRBJ1-2
clone size: few
CDR3 protein: CASSVQGVVYGYTF
CDR3 DNA: TGTGCCAGCAGCGTACAGGGGGTGGTCTATGGCTACACCTTC